A selection of T cell receptor beta chains follows, all from one sample in a study of blood T cell repertoires in COVID-19. Here immunoSEQ multiplex PCR was the method, and the copy in TCRdb shows in-frame clones only, minus some. The sample records 300,000 to 450,000 clones, around nine tenths being singletons. Sequences were obtained from peripheral blood. Source of these receptors: a human donor in a cohort sampled during active COVID-19. Both conserved end residues are part of each CDR3. The order of the fields is V gene, J gene, clone size, D gene, CDR3 protein, CDR3 DNA. A D gene is named only where the DNA matches it firmly. Size is omitted from some rows. Given values are once, few, many or a class for expanded clones.

TRBV6-5	TRBJ2-2	.	.	CASSYTLAWNTGELFF	TGTGCCAGCAGTTACACCCTAGCGTGGAACACCGGGGAGCTGTTTTTT
TRBV18	TRBJ1-1	.	TRBD1	CASSPETGGTEAFF	TGTGCCAGCTCACCAGAGACAGGGGGCACTGAAGCTTTCTTT
TRBV19	TRBJ2-5	.	TRBD2	CASSSIKSGGAGETQYF	TGTGCCAGTAGTTCTATTAAAAGCGGGGGGGCCGGAGAGACCCAGTACTTC
TRBV9	TRBJ2-1	.	TRBD2	CASSVAVLADFNEQFF	TGTGCCAGCAGCGTAGCCGTGCTAGCGGACTTTAATGAGCAGTTCTTC
TRBV21-1	TRBJ2-4	.	.	CASSRGQGIAKNIQYF	TGTGCCAGCAGCAGGGGACAGGGGATAGCCAAAAACATTCAGTACTTC
TRBV6-5	TRBJ1-2	.	.	CASSYFTGINYGYTF	TGTGCCAGCAGTTACTTTACAGGGATTAACTATGGCTACACCTTC
TRBV2	TRBJ2-2	.	.	CASKLENTGELFF	TGTGCCAGCAAACTAGAGAACACCGGGGAGCTGTTTTTT
TRBV27	TRBJ2-7	.	TRBD1	CASRPRTGRFYEQYF	TGTGCCAGCAGACCACGGACAGGGCGTTTCTACGAGCAGTACTTC
TRBV6-5	TRBJ1-2	.	.	CASRQVSNYGYTF	TGTGCCAGCAGACAGGTTTCTAACTATGGCTACACCTTC
TRBV2	TRBJ2-3	.	TRBD2	CASSEEASGGTDTQYF	TGTGCCAGCAGTGAAGAAGCTAGCGGTGGCACAGATACGCAGTATTTT
TRBV15	TRBJ1-2	.	.	CATSRGAGFNYGYTF	TGTGCCACCAGCAGAGGAGCGGGATTTAACTATGGCTACACCTTC
TRBV3-1/TRBV3-2	TRBJ1-2	.	TRBD1	CASSRGQGDYGYTF	TGTGCCAGCAGCAGGGGACAGGGGGACTATGGCTACACCTTC
TRBV27	TRBJ2-1	.	TRBD1	CASSHGQGGVSYNEQFF	TGTGCCAGCAGTCACGGACAGGGTGGGGTATCCTACAATGAGCAGTTCTTC
TRBV7-9	TRBJ2-3	.	.	CASGEMDTQYF	TGTGCCAGCGGGGAGATGGATACGCAGTATTTT
TRBV4-1	TRBJ2-7	.	TRBD2	CASSPSTSGYEQYF	TGCGCCAGCAGCCCTTCGACTAGCGGCTACGAGCAGTACTTC
TRBV7-6	TRBJ2-7	few	TRBD1	CASSFQSTGPTSISYEQYF	TGTGCCAGCAGCTTCCAATCGACAGGGCCCACTTCCATCTCCTACGAGCAGTACTTC
TRBV10-3	TRBJ1-3	.	TRBD1	CAIEPAGDRRNTIYF	TGTGCCATCGAACCAGCGGGGGACAGAAGAAACACCATATATTTT
TRBV4-1	TRBJ1-2	few	.	CASSLNRDTNYGYTF	TGCGCCAGCAGCCTGAACAGGGATACAAACTATGGCTACACCTTC
TRBV9	TRBJ2-1	.	TRBD1	CASSVRDRGNEQFF	TGTGCCAGCAGCGTACGTGACAGGGGCAATGAGCAGTTCTTC
TRBV3-1/TRBV3-2	TRBJ1-1	few	.	CASSPIGATEAFF	TGTGCCAGCAGCCCGATAGGGGCCACTGAAGCTTTCTTT
TRBV19	TRBJ2-7	.	.	CASSITIGPYEQYF	TGTGCCAGTAGTATTACCATTGGGCCCTACGAGCAGTACTTC
TRBV5-4	TRBJ2-7	.	.	CASSSDITAYEQYF	TGTGCCAGCAGCTCGGACATAACAGCCTACGAGCAGTACTTC
TRBV21-1	TRBJ2-7	.	.	CASSRGSPYEQYF	TGTGCCAGCAGCAGGGGCAGCCCCTACGAGCAGTACTTC
TRBV4-1	TRBJ2-1	.	.	CASSLPPGGWLNEQFF	TGCGCCAGCAGCCTTCCTCCGGGGGGCTGGCTTAATGAGCAGTTCTTC
TRBV9	TRBJ2-1	.	TRBD2	CASSVSPLATTYNEQFF	TGTGCCAGCAGCGTTAGCCCACTAGCGACAACTTACAATGAGCAGTTCTTC
TRBV2	TRBJ1-1	.	.	CASSQGLTEAFF	TGTGCCAGCTCCCAGGGACTCACTGAAGCTTTCTTT
TRBV6-5	TRBJ2-1	.	.	CASSLTDASYNEQFF	TGTGCCAGCAGTTTGACAGACGCCTCCTACAATGAGCAGTTCTTC